These 20 T cell receptor beta chains originate from one sample sequenced in a study of glioma-infiltrating T cells after dendritic cell vaccination listed by TCRdb under 2016. The library was obtained by the immunoSEQ multiplex PCR assay. Drawn from immuneACCESS, this table holds only the in-frame rearrangements with V and J called that TCRdb kept. Clones are partly lost; checked studies trace under half to an unresolved V gene and leave the rest unexplained. Present in this sample are 60,000 to 70,000 clones, 82% of which were seen just once. The top ten hold about 8.9% of the sample. Material: blood, obtained before dendritic cell vaccination. The source is a human donor with glioblastoma.

The chain uses TRBV5-6 and TRBJ1-2, with TRBD1 as a possible D gene (6 bases). V was pared by 6 bases and J by 4 bases, with 16 bases between. The CDR3 sequence is 14 residues long. Germline V gene data show CDR1 as SGHDT and CDR2 as YYEEEE. CDR3 nucleotides: TGTGCCAGCACACGGGACATCGGGCCCTATGGCTACACCTTC. This encodes CASTRDIGPYGYTF. Supplemented by reference TRBV5-6 and TRBJ1-2, the full variable domain reads DAGVTQSPTHLIKTRGQQVTLRCSPKSGHDTVSWYQQALGQGPQFIFQYYEEEERQRGNFPDRFSGHQFPNYSSELNVNALLLGDSALYLCASTRDIGPYGYTFGSGTRLTVV.

The chain recombines TRBV5-5 with TRBJ1-1; no firm D call. The CDR3 sequence is 16 residues long. CDR1 is SGHKS, CDR2 YYEKEE, per germline (reference sequence). V lost 1 base, J lost 0 bases, and 13 bases lay in between. The CDR3 region has the DNA TGTGCCAGCAGCTTGTCTCCAGTACAGTTGAACACTGAAGCTTTCTTT. This sequence encodes CASSLSPVQLNTEAFF.

The V call is TRBV5-1, the J call TRBJ2-7, with 7 bases fitting TRBD2. This CDR3 has 12 amino acids. V shed 4 bases and J 7 bases; nucleotides not matched to a gene: 5. Germline V gene data show CDR1 as SGHRS and CDR2 as YFSETQ. The CDR3 nucleotides are TGCGCCAGCAGCCCCTCCGGGGGGGAGCAGTACTTC. Protein product: CASSPSGGEQYF.

The rearrangement uses TRBV7-9 and TRBJ1-1; TRBD1 agrees at 8 bases. The germline V gene has CDR1 SEHNR and CDR2 FQNEAQ (reference sequence). This CDR3 region has 13 residues. J was trimmed by 11 bases and V by 5 bases; bases with no gene match: 10. CDR3 nucleotide sequence: TGTGCCAGCAGCCAGGACAGGGCTGTGGGGGCTTTCTTT. Protein: CASSQDRAVGAFF.

In its sample, this clone was seen once. CDR3 nucleotide sequence: TGTGCCAGCAGCTTAGGCGAGGGAGATGGCTACACCTTC. Its protein is CASSLGEGDGYTF. The rearrangement joins TRBV7-9 to TRBJ1-2; D uncertain. The germline V gene encodes CDR1 SEHNR and CDR2 FQNEAQ (reference sequence). The CDR3 covers 13 residues. V was pared by 1 base and J by 6 bases, with 9 bases between.

J is TRBJ2-1 and V is TRBV5-4; D is perhaps TRBD2 (5 bases). CDR1 and CDR2 (germline): SGHNT, YYREEE (reference sequence). This CDR3 is 14 amino acids long. Trimming removed 7 bases from V and 2 bases from J, with 13 bases in between. The CDR3 protein is CASGPSGTYNEQFF. As DNA, the CDR3 is TGTGCCAGCGGACCGTCGGGGACCTACAATGAGCAGTTCTTC.

The J gene is TRBJ1-2, the V gene TRBV19; a weak D match, TRBD1 (5 bases). Trimming stripped 5 bases from V and 4 bases from J, with 17 bases between. This CDR3 contains 15 residues. Germline CDR1 reads LNHDA; CDR2 reads SQIVND (reference sequence). This CDR3 is CASSDMARVSYGYTF. For the CDR3, the DNA is TGTGCCAGTAGTGATATGGCCAGGGTGTCCTATGGCTACACCTTC. Full variable domain (missing parts from reference TRBV19 and TRBJ1-2): DGGITQSPKYLFRKEGQNVTLSCEQNLNHDAMYWYRQDPGQGLRLIYYSQIVNDFQKGDIAEGYSVSREKKESFPLTVTSAQKNPTAFYLCASSDMARVSYGYTFGSGTRLTVV.

The genes are TRBV6-6 and TRBJ1-2, with D perhaps matching TRBD1 (6 bases). V gave up 6 bases and J gave up 2 bases, with 16 bases separating them. The CDR3 has 15 residues. CDR1 and CDR2 (germline): MNHNY, SVGAGI (reference sequence). CDR3 in DNA: TGTGCCAGCAGCTCACCTGACAGGCTAAACTATGGCTACACCTTC. Encoded protein: CASSSPDRLNYGYTF.

This clone was seen only once. The rearrangement joins TRBV19 to TRBJ2-3; 7 bases align to TRBD1. J was trimmed by 1 base and V by 8 bases; bases with no gene match: 9. The CDR3 extends over 15 amino acids. CDR1 LNHDA and CDR2 SQIVND come from the germline V gene (reference sequence). The CDR3 coding sequence is TGTGCCAGTGGACAGGTGACGTGGGGCACAGATACGCAGTATTTT. Translating gives CASGQVTWGTDTQYF.

J is TRBJ2-7 and V is TRBV4-1; 7 nucleotides line up with TRBD2. Germline CDR1 and CDR2: MGHRA and YSYEKL. CDR3 length equals 15 residues. V gave up 4 bases and J gave up 3 bases; unmatched junction bases: 9. CDR3 protein: CASSLGRGSLYEQYF. The CDR3 coding sequence is TGCGCCAGCAGCCTGGGGCGGGGGAGCCTCTACGAGCAGTACTTC.

The rearrangement joins TRBV27 to TRBJ1-6; D may be TRBD1 (5 bases). The V gene lost 2 bases and the J gene lost 7 bases, with 12 bases spanning the gap. CDR1 and CDR2 (germline): MNHEY, SMNVEV (reference sequence). There are 15 residues in the CDR3. The CDR3 DNA is TGTGCCAGCAGTTTAGAATTTAAGGGGAATTCACCCCTCCACTTT. Translated, it gives CASSLEFKGNSPLHF.

This clone was recorded once. V and J are TRBV6-4 and TRBJ2-2; 9 nucleotides match TRBD1. The V and J ends lost 6 bases and 3 bases, in that order; junction bases with no gene match: 2. This CDR3 spans 14 amino acids. From germline, CDR1 is MRHNA and CDR2 SNTAGT. The CDR3 reads CASRRQGDTGELFF. The CDR3 DNA sequence: TGTGCCAGCAGAAGACAGGGGGACACCGGGGAGCTGTTTTTT.

V usage is TRBV11-2 and J usage is TRBJ1-1; D may be TRBD1 (6 bases). Trimming shortened V by 3 bases and J by 3 bases, and 20 bases separated the two germline ends. The length of the CDR3 is 17 residues. The V gene's germline CDR1 is SGHAT and CDR2 FQNNGV. CDR3 sequence (DNA): TGTGCCAGCAGCTTTGGCAGGGGTAGGAGGTCGGACACTGAAGCTTTCTTT. It encodes CASSFGRGRRSDTEAFF.

The J gene is TRBJ2-1, the V gene TRBV10-3; 9 nucleotides match TRBD2. Unmatched junction bases numbered 7, after V lost 6 bases and J lost 1 base. Germline lookup yields CDR1 ENHRY and CDR2 SYGVKD. This CDR3 has 16 amino acids. CDR3 in amino acids: CAISAGGLVSYNEQFF. The CDR3 bases are TGTGCCATCAGCGCGGGGGGGCTGGTGTCCTACAATGAGCAGTTCTTC.

The chain's CDR3 is CASSPVGLAGAEQYF. The CDR3 DNA sequence: TGTGCCAGCTCACCGGTCGGACTAGCGGGGGCCGAGCAGTACTTC. The chain has TRBV18 and TRBJ2-7, with 13 bases matching TRBD2. Germline loops: CDR1 KGHSH, CDR2 LQKENI. The V gene end was trimmed by 3 bases and the J gene end by 6 bases; junction bases not matched to a gene: 5. This CDR3 comprises 15 residues. Filled out from reference TRBV18 and TRBJ2-7, the complete variable domain reads NAGVMQNPRHLVRRRGQEARLRCSPMKGHSHVYWYRQLPEEGLKFMVYLQKENIIDESGMPKERFSAEFPKEGPSILRIQQVVRGDSAAYFCASSPVGLAGAEQYFGPGTRLTVT.

This rearrangement joins TRBV5-1 to TRBJ2-7, with D hard to call. Between the trimmed V and J ends, which lost 0 bases and 2 bases, there was a span of 9 bases. Germline CDR1 SGHRS, CDR2 YFSETQ. The CDR3 contains 14 residues. For the CDR3, the DNA is TGCGCCAGCAGCTTGGCGCAGGCTCCCTACGAGCAGTACTTC. Residues: CASSLAQAPYEQYF.

V gene TRBV9 combines with J gene TRBJ2-1; 10 nucleotides agree with TRBD2. The CDR3 length is 15 residues. Germline CDR1 reads SGDLS; CDR2 reads YYNGEE. V shed 3 bases, J shed 1 base, and the junction held 1 base outside the gene matches. CDR3 sequence reads: CASSDSGGSYNEQFF. The CDR3 DNA is TGTGCCAGCAGCGATAGCGGGGGGTCCTACAATGAGCAGTTCTTC.

The count of this clone is one. The V call is TRBV19, the J call TRBJ2-2, with TRBD1 as a possible D gene (5 bases). Germline V gives CDR1 LNHDA, CDR2 SQIVND (reference sequence). The CDR3 covers 14 residues. V lost 6 bases, J lost 7 bases, and 15 bases lay in between. CDR3 residues: CASRGRPQGGELFF. CDR3 in DNA: TGTGCCAGTAGGGGGCGCCCCCAGGGCGGGGAGCTGTTTTTT. Full variable domain (remainder filled in from reference TRBV19 and TRBJ2-2): DGGITQSPKYLFRKEGQNVTLSCEQNLNHDAMYWYRQDPGQGLRLIYYSQIVNDFQKGDIAEGYSVSREKKESFPLTVTSAQKNPTAFYLCASRGRPQGGELFFGEGSRLTVL.

The genes are TRBV5-8 and TRBJ1-2; D gene unclear. Between the trimmed V and J ends, which lost 4 bases and 5 bases, there was a span of 9 bases. The CDR3 has 12 residues. Per germline, CDR1 SGHTS and CDR2 YDEGEE. This chain's CDR3 is CASSRSIYGYTF. CDR3 nucleotides: TGTGCCAGCAGCCGGTCAATATATGGCTACACCTTC.

V gene TRBV30 combines with J gene TRBJ2-1, with 9 bases aligning to TRBD1. The germline CDR1 and CDR2 sequences are GTSNPN and SVGIG (reference sequence). The CDR3 sequence is 14 residues long. V lost 0 bases, J lost 6 bases, and 3 bases stayed unmatched. This chain's CDR3 is CAWSVVTGGNEQFF. For the CDR3, the DNA is TGTGCCTGGAGTGTTGTGACAGGGGGCAATGAGCAGTTCTTC.